This T cell receptor beta chain was retrieved from a study of T cell responses to AZD1222 COVID-19 vaccine. The germline V and J ends were trimmed by 5 bases and 6 bases, with 8 bases remaining between them. The CDR3 totals 13 residues. The germline V gene encodes CDR1 SGHNT and CDR2 YENEEA. Repertoires were generated with immunoSEQ multiplex PCR, while TCRdb's copy carries only in-frame clones and drops some. The sample carries some 120,000 clones, about 90% recorded once. J is TRBJ1-6 and V is TRBV11-3, with D possibly matching TRBD1 (5 bases). This sample comprised peripheral blood, obtained on day 0 of AZD1222 vaccination. This sequence originates from an adult in good health. CDR3 DNA sequence: TGTGCCAGCAGCGAAGGGGCTAATTCACCCCTCCACTTT. It codes for CASSEGANSPLHF.